This entry describes one T cell receptor beta chain. What it binds is not known. Libraries were prepared by immunoSEQ multiplex PCR; TCRdb keeps only in-frame clonotypes and omits some of them. The table lists fewer than 9,500 clones, around 80% of them singletons. These data come from a study of CD4 T cell repertoires in COVID-19. Study-level background: Other coronavirus spike proteins restimulated relabeled CFSE-low cells expanded with IL-2 for roughly eleven days. The study, taken as a whole, reports: Between roughly 6 and 25% of SARS-CoV-2 clonotypes also appeared in SARS-CoV and/or HKU1 spike cultures. Sharing of several most expanded SARS-CoV-2-reactive clonotypes across memory subsets suggested intraclonal diversification.

Trimming took 2 bases from V and 3 from J, leaving 6 bases between them. CDR1 is SGHRS and CDR2 is YFSETQ in the germline V gene. The length of the CDR3 is 12 residues. Sequencing was done directly on freshly isolated, uncultured memory T cells. The source material was effector memory CD4+ T cells from blood, sampled before the COVID-19 pandemic. The chain couples TRBV5-1 to TRBJ2-7; no reliable D call. This TCR came from a human donor who had COVID-19. The CDR3 region has the DNA TGCGCCAGCAGCTTATCAGGCTACGAGCAGTACTTC. Translated, it gives CASSLSGYEQYF. The full variable domain, with the rest looked up from reference TRBV5-1 and TRBJ2-7, is KAGVTQTPRYLIKTRGQQVTLSCSPISGHRSVSWYQQTPGQGLQFLFEYFSETQRNKGNFPGRFSGRQFSNSRSEMNVSTLELGDSALYLCASSLSGYEQYFGPGTRLTVT.